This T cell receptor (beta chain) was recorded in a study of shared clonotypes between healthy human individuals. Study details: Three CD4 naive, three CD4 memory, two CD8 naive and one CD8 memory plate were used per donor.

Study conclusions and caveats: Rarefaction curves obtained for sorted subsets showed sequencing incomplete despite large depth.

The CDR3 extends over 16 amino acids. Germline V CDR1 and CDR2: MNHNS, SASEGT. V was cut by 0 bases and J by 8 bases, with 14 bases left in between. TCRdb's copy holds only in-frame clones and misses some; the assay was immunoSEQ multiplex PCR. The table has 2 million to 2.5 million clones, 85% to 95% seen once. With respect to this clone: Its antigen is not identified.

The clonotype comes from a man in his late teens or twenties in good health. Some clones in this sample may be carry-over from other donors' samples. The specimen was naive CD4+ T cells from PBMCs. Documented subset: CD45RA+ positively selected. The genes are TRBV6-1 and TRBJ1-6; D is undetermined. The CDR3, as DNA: TGTGCCAGCAGTGAAGCGGGCAGCCTGGCGTATTCACCCCTCCACTTT. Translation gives CASSEAGSLAYSPLHF.